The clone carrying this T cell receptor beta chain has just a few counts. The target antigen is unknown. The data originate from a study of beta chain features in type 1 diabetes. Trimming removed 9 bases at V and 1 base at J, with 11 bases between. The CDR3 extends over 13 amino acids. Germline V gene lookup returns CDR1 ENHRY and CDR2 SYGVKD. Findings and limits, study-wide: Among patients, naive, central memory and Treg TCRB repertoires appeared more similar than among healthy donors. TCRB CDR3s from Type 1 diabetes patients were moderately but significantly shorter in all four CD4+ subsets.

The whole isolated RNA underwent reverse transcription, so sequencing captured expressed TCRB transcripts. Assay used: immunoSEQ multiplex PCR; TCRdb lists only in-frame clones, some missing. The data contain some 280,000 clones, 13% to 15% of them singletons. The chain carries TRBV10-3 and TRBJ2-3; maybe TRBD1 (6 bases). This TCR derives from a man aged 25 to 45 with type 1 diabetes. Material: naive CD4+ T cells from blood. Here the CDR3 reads CAMGTRGTDTQYF. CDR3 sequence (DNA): TGTGCCATGGGGACACGAGGCACAGATACGCAGTATTTT.